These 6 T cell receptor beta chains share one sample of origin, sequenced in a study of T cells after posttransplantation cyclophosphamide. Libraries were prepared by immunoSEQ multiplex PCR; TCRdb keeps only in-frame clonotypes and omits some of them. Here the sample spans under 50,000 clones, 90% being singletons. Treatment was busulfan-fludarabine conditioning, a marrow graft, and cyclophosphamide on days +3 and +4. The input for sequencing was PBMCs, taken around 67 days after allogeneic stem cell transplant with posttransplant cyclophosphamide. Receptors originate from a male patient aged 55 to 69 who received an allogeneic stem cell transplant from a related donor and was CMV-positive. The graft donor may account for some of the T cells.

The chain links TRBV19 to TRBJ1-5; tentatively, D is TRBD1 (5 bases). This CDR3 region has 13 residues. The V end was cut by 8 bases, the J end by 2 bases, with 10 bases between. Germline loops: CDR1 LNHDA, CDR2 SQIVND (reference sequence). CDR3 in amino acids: CASAGSRNQPQHF. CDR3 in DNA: TGTGCCAGTGCAGGGTCCCGCAATCAGCCCCAGCATTTT.

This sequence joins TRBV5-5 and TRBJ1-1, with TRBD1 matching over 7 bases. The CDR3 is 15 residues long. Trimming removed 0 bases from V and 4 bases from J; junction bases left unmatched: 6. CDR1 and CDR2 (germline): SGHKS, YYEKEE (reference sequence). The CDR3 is CASSLEGARSTEAFF. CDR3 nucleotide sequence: TGTGCCAGCAGCTTGGAGGGGGCGAGGAGCACTGAAGCTTTCTTT.

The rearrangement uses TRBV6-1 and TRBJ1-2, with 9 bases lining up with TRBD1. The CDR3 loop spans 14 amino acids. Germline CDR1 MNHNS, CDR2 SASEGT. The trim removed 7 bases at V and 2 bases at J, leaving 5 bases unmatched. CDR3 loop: CASISGQGNYGYTF. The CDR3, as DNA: TGTGCCAGCATCTCGGGACAGGGAAACTATGGCTACACCTTC.

CDR3 region: CASSLRTTGTGLYEQYF. CDR3 sequence (DNA): TGTGCCAGCAGCTTACGGACAACCGGGACAGGACTCTACGAGCAGTACTTC. The chain joins TRBV11-2 to TRBJ2-5; 8 nucleotides agree with TRBD1. The DNA end is a closer match to TRBJ2-7, so the J assignment may be wrong. The CDR3 sequence is 17 residues long. From germline, CDR1 is SGHAT and CDR2 FQNNGV.

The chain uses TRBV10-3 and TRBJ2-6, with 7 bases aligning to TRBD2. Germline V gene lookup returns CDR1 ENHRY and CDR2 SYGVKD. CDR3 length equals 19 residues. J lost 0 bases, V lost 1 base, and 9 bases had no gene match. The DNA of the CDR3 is TGTGCCATCAGTGAGTATGCGGGAGACCCCACCTCTGGGGCCAACGTCCTGACTTTC. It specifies CAISEYAGDPTSGANVLTF.

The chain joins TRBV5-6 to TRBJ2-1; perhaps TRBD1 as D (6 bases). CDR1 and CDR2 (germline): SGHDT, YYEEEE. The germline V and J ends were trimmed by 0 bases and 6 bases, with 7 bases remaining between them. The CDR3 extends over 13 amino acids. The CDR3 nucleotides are TGTGCCAGCAGCTTGGTAGGGGGCAATGAGCAGTTCTTC. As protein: CASSLVGGNEQFF.